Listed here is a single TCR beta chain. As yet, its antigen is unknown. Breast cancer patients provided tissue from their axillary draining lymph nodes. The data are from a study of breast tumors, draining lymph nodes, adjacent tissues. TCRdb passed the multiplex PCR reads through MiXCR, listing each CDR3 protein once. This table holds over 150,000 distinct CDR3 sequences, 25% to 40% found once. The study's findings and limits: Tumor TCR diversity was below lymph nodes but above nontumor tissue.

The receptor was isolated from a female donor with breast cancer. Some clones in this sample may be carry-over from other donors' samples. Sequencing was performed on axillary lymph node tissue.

The chain's CDR3 is CSAWSGRANEKLFF. CDR3 DNA: TGCAGTGCTTGGAGCGGGAGGGCCAATGAAAAACTGTTTTTT. This chain joins TRBV20-1 and TRBJ1-4; D gene ambiguous. V was trimmed by 5 bases and J by 5 bases, leaving 15 bases between them. CDR1 DFQATT and CDR2 SNEGSKA come from the germline V gene (reference sequence). This CDR3 comprises 14 residues.